This TCR beta chain was profiled in a study of cytotoxic CD8 clonotypes in ibrutinib-treated CLL. Study details: Samples had a mean of approximately 270,000 productive templates and more than 80,000 productive rearrangements.

The assay was immunoSEQ multiplex PCR, and TCRdb's table has in-frame clones only and misses some. The table records approximately 330,000 clones, about 80% of them present only once. Germline V CDR1 and CDR2: ENHRY, SYGVKD. Unmatched junction bases numbered 1, after V lost 6 bases and J lost 5 bases. This CDR3 region has 14 residues. The sequences come from PBMCs, collected before ibrutinib treatment. The sequence was obtained from a human donor with chronic lymphocytic leukemia. V and J are TRBV10-3 and TRBJ2-1; the match to TRBD2 covers 13 bases. CDR3 protein: CAIRGLAGNNEQFF. The CDR3 DNA reads TGTGCCATCAGGGGACTAGCGGGAAACAATGAGCAGTTCTTC.